This entry concerns a single T cell receptor beta chain. This CDR3 spans 14 amino acids. CDR1 is MNHNY, CDR2 SVGAGI, per germline (reference sequence). The V gene lost 6 bases and the J gene lost 6 bases, with 15 bases spanning the gap. The sample is drawn from a study of blood T cell repertoires in COVID-19. Study-level information: The origin of the acute and convalescent COVID-19 samples was the United States, Italy and Spain. Sources were T cells, B-cell-depleted T cells, or PBMCs; the material itself was cDNA or gDNA.

Profiling relied on immunoSEQ multiplex PCR, and the TCRdb table lists in-frame clones only, not all of them. The sample holds some 120,000 clones, about 83% seen once. The specimen was peripheral blood. This sequence joins TRBV6-6 and TRBJ1-5, with D uncertain. The sequence was collected from a woman aged 45 to 65 with acute or convalescent COVID-19. DNA for the CDR3: TGTGCCAGCAGGAAGGGAGGGTTGGGTCAGCCCCAGCATTTT. This gives the protein CASRKGGLGQPQHF.